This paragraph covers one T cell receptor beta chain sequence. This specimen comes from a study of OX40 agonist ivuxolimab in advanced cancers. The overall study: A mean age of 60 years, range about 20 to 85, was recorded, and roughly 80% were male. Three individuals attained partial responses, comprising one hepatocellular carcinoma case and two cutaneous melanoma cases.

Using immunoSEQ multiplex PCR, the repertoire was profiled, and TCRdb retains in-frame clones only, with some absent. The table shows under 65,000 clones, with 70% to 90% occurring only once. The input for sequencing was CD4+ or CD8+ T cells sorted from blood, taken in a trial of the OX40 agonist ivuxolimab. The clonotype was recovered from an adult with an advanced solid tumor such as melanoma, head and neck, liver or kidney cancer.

Written as DNA, the CDR3 is TGTGCCAGCAGTTCTAGCCAGCAGTTCTTC. Protein: CASSSSQQFF. The chain carries TRBV28 and TRBJ2-1; maybe TRBD2 (5 bases). CDR3 length: 10 residues. V dropped 4 bases and J dropped 11 bases, with 6 bases sitting between them. Germline CDR1 is MDHEN and CDR2 is SYDVKM.